A single sample gave rise to the 4 T cell receptor beta chains below, sequenced in a study of type 1 and type 2 diabetes patients. Genomic DNA was the PCR template. The TCR beta CDR3 region was amplified using 30 forward and 13 reverse primers. MiXCR, run by TCRdb on the multiplex PCR reads, gives a single entry per CDR3 protein. The table lists about 250,000 distinct CDR3 sequences, around 47% of them singletons. Sequences were obtained from peripheral blood mononuclear cells (PBMCs). These receptors were obtained from a man aged 18-30 years with type 2 diabetes.

The table lists this clonotype with a few counts. J is TRBJ1-1 and V is TRBV19; no definite D call. The V end was cut by 6 bases, the J end by 8 bases, with 7 bases between. This CDR3 is built from 10 residues. Germline CDR1 and CDR2: LNHDA and SQIVND (reference sequence). The DNA for the CDR3 is TGTGCCAGTAGGAGAGAAGAAGCTTTCTTT. Protein sequence: CASRREEAFF.

This clonotype has a handful of counts. This chain joins TRBV7-2 and TRBJ1-1; D is unresolved. From germline, CDR1 is SGHTA and CDR2 FQGNSA. V lost 10 bases, J lost 0 bases, and 27 bases lay in between. CDR3 length: 18 amino acids. DNA of the CDR3: TGTGCCACCCACCCGAACACCTCTTGGGCATGGATGAACACTGAAGCTTTCTTT. Residues: CATHPNTSWAWMNTEAFF. The full variable domain, in which reference TRBV7-2 and TRBJ1-1 provide the parts outside the CDR3, is GAGVSQSPSNKVTEKGKDVELRCDPISGHTALYWYRQSLGQGLEFLIYFQGNSAPDKSGLPSDRFSAERTGGSVSTLTIQRTQQEDSAVYLCATHPNTSWAWMNTEAFFGQGTRLTVV.

The rearrangement joins TRBV19 to TRBJ2-3, with D possibly matching TRBD2 (5 bases). The CDR3 is 16 amino acids. Trimming cost V 7 bases and J 1 base, with 18 bases left between them. From germline, CDR1 is LNHDA and CDR2 SQIVND (reference sequence). The chain's CDR3 is CASMSDPQRGTDTQYF. In DNA form, the CDR3 reads TGTGCCAGTATGTCAGACCCTCAGAGGGGCACAGATACGCAGTATTTT.

This clonotype was seen at least ten times. The V gene is TRBV10-3, the J gene TRBJ2-1, with 7 bases aligning to TRBD2. Germline trimming cut 4 bases from V and 5 bases from J; bases unmatched to any gene: 2. Germline V gene lookup returns CDR1 ENHRY and CDR2 SYGVKD. The CDR3 spans 13 residues. CDR3 DNA: TGTGCCATCAGTGGGGGGGGAAACAATGAGCAGTTCTTC. This encodes CAISGGGNNEQFF.